A selection of T cell receptor beta chains follows, all from one sample in a study of spatial heterogeneity in lung cancer. TCRdb recomputed calls from the 5' RACE reads with MiXCR, one row per CDR3 protein. The repertoire holds approximately 81,000 distinct CDR3 sequences, roughly 13% seen once, with approximately 4.2% in the top ten. The specimen was PBMCs, collected at surgery. The receptors were sampled from a male donor with early-stage non-small cell lung cancer. Both conserved end residues are part of each CDR3. The D gene is left open where the match is weak. The size entry is marked missing in some rows and otherwise reads once, few, many or a size class.

V gene	J gene	clone size	D gene	CDR3 DNA	CDR3 protein
TRBV18	TRBJ2-7	-	TRBD1	TGTGCCAGCTCACCACAGTCAGGGGGCCTATCCTACGAGCAGTACTTC	CASSPQSGGLSYEQYF
TRBV20-1	TRBJ2-7	-	TRBD1	TGCAGTGCCGAACGGGACAGCTCCTACGAGCAGTACTTC	CSAERDSSYEQYF
TRBV5-1	TRBJ1-1	-	TRBD1	TGCGCCAGCAGCTCAACTGCTTTGGACAGGGGCGCTGAAGCTTTCTTT	CASSSTALDRGAEAFF
TRBV6-5	TRBJ1-6	few	-	TGTGCCAGCAGTGTTGGGGGGACCTATAATTCACCCCTCCACTTT	CASSVGGTYNSPLHF
TRBV7-9	TRBJ1-2	few	-	TGTGCCAGCAGCTCGGCTGGGTCCTTTGGGTATGGCTACACCTTC	CASSSAGSFGYGYTF
TRBV29-1	TRBJ1-3	-	-	TGCAGCGTTTGGGGGGGGTCATCTGGAAACACCATATATTTT	CSVWGGSSGNTIYF
TRBV7-3	TRBJ2-1	-	TRBD2	TGTGCCAGCAGCCTTAGACTAGCGGGATTAAATGAGCAGTTCTTC	CASSLRLAGLNEQFF
TRBV2	TRBJ1-2	-	-	TGTGCCAGCAGTGAATGGGGAGGTGGCTACACCTTC	CASSEWGGGYTF
TRBV2	TRBJ1-2	many	-	TGTGCCAGCAGTGGACCGGAGGGGTATGGCTACACCTTC	CASSGPEGYGYTF
TRBV5-1	TRBJ2-7	few	-	TGCGCCAGCAGCTTGAGGCAAAGATACGAGCAGTACTTC	CASSLRQRYEQYF
TRBV20-1	TRBJ2-1	many	TRBD2	TGCACCATAAAGGCGGGAGACTACAATGAGCAGTTCTTC	CTIKAGDYNEQFF
TRBV5-1	TRBJ2-2	-	TRBD1	TGCGCCAGCAGCTTCGGACAGGGTTGGACCGGGGAGCTGTTTTTT	CASSFGQGWTGELFF
TRBV12-3/TRBV12-4	TRBJ2-1	many	-	TGTGCCAGCAGTTTAAGTAACCAGCCTGAGCAGTTCTTC	CASSLSNQPEQFF
TRBV7-9	TRBJ2-7	-	TRBD1	TGTGCCAGCAGCCAGACCGGGACAGCCTCCTACGAGCAGTACTTC	CASSQTGTASYEQYF
TRBV15	TRBJ2-1	-	-	TGTGCCACCAGCAACGACTTCGGTGGCTACAATGAGCAGTTCTTC	CATSNDFGGYNEQFF
TRBV10-1	TRBJ2-1	-	-	TGCGCCAGCAGTGAGTCGGTGGGCCTGATGCGGGATGAGCAGTTCTTC	CASSESVGLMRDEQFF
TRBV6-5	TRBJ2-3	few	TRBD2	TGTGCCAGCAGTTACTCGGTTGGCGGGGGGGCTGTTGATACGCAGTATTTT	CASSYSVGGGAVDTQYF
TRBV25-1	TRBJ1-4	-	TRBD1	TGTGCCAGCAGTGACGAAGGGGGCCCTAATGAAAAACTGTTTTTT	CASSDEGGPNEKLFF
TRBV5-1	TRBJ2-5	few	-	TGCGCCAGCAGCCCTGGGACAAGACTAGAGACCCAGTACTTC	CASSPGTRLETQYF
TRBV5-5	TRBJ2-2	many	TRBD1	TGTGCCAGCGTCGGGACAGTGAACACCGGGGAGCTGTTTTTT	CASVGTVNTGELFF
TRBV7-9	TRBJ2-2	many	-	TGTGCCAGCAGCCCGGGACTGAACACCGGGGAGCTGTTTTTT	CASSPGLNTGELFF
TRBV7-3	TRBJ1-6	many	-	TGTGCCAGCAGCTTAAACGACGGTTCACCCCTCCACTTT	CASSLNDGSPLHF
TRBV15	TRBJ1-2	few	TRBD1	TGTGCCACCAGCACCCCCAGGGGGCCCGGAGGCTACACCTTC	CATSTPRGPGGYTF
TRBV5-6	TRBJ2-3	many	-	TGTGCCAGCAGCGGAGGGTATTTCACCGCAGATACGCAGTATTTT	CASSGGYFTADTQYF
TRBV7-2	TRBJ2-3	-	-	TGTGCCAGCAGTTCCTTTAGCACAGATACGCAGTATTTT	CASSSFSTDTQYF
TRBV29-1	TRBJ2-5	-	-	TGCAGCGTTGGATTACAAGAGACCCAGTACTTC	CSVGLQETQYF
TRBV7-2	TRBJ1-4	few	TRBD1	TGTGCCAGCAGCTTAGGCCTGGCAGGGGGCACTGAAAAACTGTTTTTT	CASSLGLAGGTEKLFF
TRBV27	TRBJ1-6	few	-	TGTGCCAGTACCTCCGGGCGCATCTATTCACCCCTCCACTTT	CASTSGRIYSPLHF
TRBV11-2	TRBJ2-7	few	-	TGTGCCAGCAGCTTCGTCGACGAGCAGTACTTC	CASSFVDEQYF
TRBV7-9	TRBJ1-1	-	TRBD1	TGTGCCAGCAGCTCCCAGGGGGCTGAAGCTTTCTTT	CASSSQGAEAFF
TRBV11-2	TRBJ2-2	-	TRBD2	TGTGCCAGCAGCTTGTGGGGGAGCGGGAGAGGGACCGGGGAGCTGTTTTTT	CASSLWGSGRGTGELFF
TRBV5-1	TRBJ2-3	few	-	TGCGCCAGCAGCTTGGATCCGACAACCCAACGCACAGATACGCAGTATTTT	CASSLDPTTQRTDTQYF
TRBV5-1	TRBJ1-2	many	TRBD1	TGCGCCAGCAGCTTGGGGGACAGGGGAGGCGCGAATGGCTACACCTTC	CASSLGDRGGANGYTF
TRBV5-1	TRBJ2-2	-	TRBD1	TGCGCCAGCACTAACGGACAGGGGAACACCGGGGAGCTGTTTTTT	CASTNGQGNTGELFF
TRBV6-5	TRBJ2-7	few	TRBD1	TGTGCCAGCAGTCAACTCCTGGGACAGGGGATTATTTACGAGCAGTACTTC	CASSQLLGQGIIYEQYF
TRBV29-1	TRBJ1-1	-	-	TGCAGCGTTCGTGGGGGCTTGGGCACTGAAGCTTTCTTT	CSVRGGLGTEAFF
TRBV5-1	TRBJ1-1	few	-	TGCGCCAGCTTCCCCGACCAGACGACTGAAGCTTTCTTT	CASFPDQTTEAFF